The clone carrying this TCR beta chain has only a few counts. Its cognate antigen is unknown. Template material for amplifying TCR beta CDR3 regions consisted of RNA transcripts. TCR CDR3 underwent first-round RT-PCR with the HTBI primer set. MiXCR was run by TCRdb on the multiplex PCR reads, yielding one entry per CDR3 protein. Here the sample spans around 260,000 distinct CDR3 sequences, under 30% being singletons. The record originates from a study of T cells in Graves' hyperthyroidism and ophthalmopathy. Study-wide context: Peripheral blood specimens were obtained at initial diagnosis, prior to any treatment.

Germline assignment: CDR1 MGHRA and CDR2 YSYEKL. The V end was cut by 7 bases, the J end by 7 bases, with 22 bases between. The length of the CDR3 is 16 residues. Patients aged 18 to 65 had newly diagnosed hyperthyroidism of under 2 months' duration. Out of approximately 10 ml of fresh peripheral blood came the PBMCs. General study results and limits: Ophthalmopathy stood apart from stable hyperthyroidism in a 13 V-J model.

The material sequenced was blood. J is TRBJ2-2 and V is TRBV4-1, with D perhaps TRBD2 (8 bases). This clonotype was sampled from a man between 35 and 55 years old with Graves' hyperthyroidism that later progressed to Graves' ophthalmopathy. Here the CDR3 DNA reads TGCGCCAGCAAAGCGGGGGTGACCAGGGGGGACGGGGAGCTGTTTTTT. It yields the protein CASKAGVTRGDGELFF.